What follows are 22 T cell receptor beta chains derived from one specimen sequenced in a study of T cells in Graves' hyperthyroidism and ophthalmopathy. Amplified TCR beta CDR3 regions came from RNA transcripts. A set of HTBI primers served as the primers for a first-round RT-PCR of the TCR CDR3. TCRdb re-derived calls from the multiplex PCR reads in MiXCR, one entry per CDR3 protein. The sample lists approximately 590,000 distinct CDR3 sequences, about 15% occurring once. The material sequenced was blood. The origin of the receptors is a young woman with Graves' hyperthyroidism.

Ten or more counts support this clonotype. Here the CDR3 reads CATSRELNYGYTF. The CDR3 DNA reads as TGTGCCACCAGCAGAGAACTGAACTATGGCTACACCTTC. The chain employs TRBV15 and TRBJ1-2, with no clear D. The germline V gene encodes CDR1 LNHNV and CDR2 YYDKDF (reference sequence). The CDR3 covers 13 residues. Trimming removed 0 bases at V and 2 bases at J, with 4 bases between.

This clonotype was seen repeatedly, ten times or more. The rearrangement uses TRBV20-1 and TRBJ2-3, with a weak D call TRBD2 (6 bases). CDR1 DFQATT and CDR2 SNEGSKA come from the germline V gene (reference sequence). This CDR3 region has 14 residues. With 5 bases removed from V and 0 bases from J, the gap between germline ends came to 12 bases. The CDR3 DNA follows: TGCAGTGCTGGGGGAGGATATAGCACAGATACGCAGTATTTT. Translating gives CSAGGGYSTDTQYF.

This clonotype was observed at least ten times. The chain is built from TRBV12-3 or TRBV12-4 and TRBJ2-1; D may be TRBD1 (6 bases). The CDR3 extends over 14 amino acids. Trimming shortened V by 5 bases and J by 8 bases, and 16 bases separated the two germline ends. The CDR3 loop reads CASSLLGGYDEQFF. CDR3 sequence (DNA): TGTGCCAGCAGTCTGTTAGGGGGATACGATGAGCAGTTCTTC.

The chain has TRBV20-1 and TRBJ1-1, with a weak D call TRBD1 (5 bases). The CDR3 extends over 13 amino acids. Germline V lookup: CDR1 DFQATT, CDR2 SNEGSKA (reference sequence). Trimming took off 1 base at V and 4 bases at J, with 10 bases between the two ends. CDR3 bases: TGCAGTGCTAGAGGATCGGGGCCCACTGAAGCTTTCTTT. This sequence encodes CSARGSGPTEAFF.

This clonotype was seen a handful of times. The chain combines TRBV12-3 or TRBV12-4 with TRBJ1-6; 8 bases agree with TRBD1. V was clipped by 3 bases and J by 10 bases; unmatched bases: 5. The CDR3 length is 14 residues. CDR3 loop: CASSLDRVDSPLHF. CDR3 nucleotides: TGTGCCAGCAGTTTGGACAGGGTAGACTCACCCCTCCACTTT.

This clonotype was seen at least ten times. V is TRBV11-2 and J is TRBJ2-1, with 14 bases lining up with TRBD2. The ends lost 4 bases at V and 8 bases at J; junction bases unmatched: 4. Germline V gives CDR1 SGHAT, CDR2 FQNNGV. The CDR3 runs to 15 residues. The CDR3 coding sequence is TGTGCCAGCAGCTCCGGGACTAGCGGGAGTGATGAGCAGTTCTTC. This codes for CASSSGTSGSDEQFF.

In its sample, this clonotype was seen many times. V usage is TRBV5-1 and J usage is TRBJ2-1; perhaps TRBD1 as D (6 bases). CDR3 size: 13 residues. Between the trimmed V and J ends, which lost 2 bases and 8 bases, there was a span of 11 bases. The V gene's germline CDR1 is SGHRS and CDR2 YFSETQ. The CDR3 protein is CASSLYREYEQFF. Written as DNA, the CDR3 is TGCGCCAGCAGCTTATACAGGGAGTATGAGCAGTTCTTC.

This clonotype was counted ten times or more. This chain uses TRBV4-2 with TRBJ2-1, with D unresolved. CDR1 LGHNA and CDR2 YNFKEQ come from the germline V gene. Trimming took 3 bases from V and 4 from J, leaving 7 bases between them. There are 13 residues in the CDR3. CDR3 nucleotide sequence: TGTGCCAGCAGCCAGGAGATTTACAATGAGCAGTTCTTC. Its translation is CASSQEIYNEQFF.

This clonotype showed up just a few times. The V gene is TRBV19, the J gene TRBJ1-5, with TRBD1 identical over 7 bases. The V and J ends lost 6 bases and 2 bases, in that order; junction bases with no gene match: 7. Germline V gene lookup returns CDR1 LNHDA and CDR2 SQIVND (reference sequence). This CDR3 has 15 residues. CDR3 sequence (DNA): TGTGCCAGTAGACCGCGTGGACAGGGCAATCAGCCCCAGCATTTT. Protein sequence: CASRPRGQGNQPQHF.

This clonotype was picked up many times. The chain combines TRBV29-1 with TRBJ2-1, with 8 positions matching TRBD2. Germline lookup yields CDR1 SQVTM and CDR2 ANQGSEA. This CDR3 region has 14 residues. V shed 3 bases, J shed 7 bases, and the junction held 8 bases outside the gene matches. CDR3: CSVDRGGYGNEQFF. For the CDR3, the DNA is TGCAGCGTTGATCGGGGGGGGTACGGGAATGAGCAGTTCTTC.

The chain joins TRBV30 to TRBJ2-5; TRBD1 or TRBD2 may be the D gene (6 bases each). The CDR3 totals 14 residues. Trimming removed 0 bases at V and 4 bases at J, with 12 bases between. The germline gives CDR1 GTSNPN, CDR2 SVGIG (reference sequence). CDR3 in amino acids: CAWSVGGGRETQYF. The CDR3 DNA follows: TGTGCCTGGAGTGTAGGAGGGGGTAGAGAGACCCAGTACTTC. Looking up the rest from reference TRBV30 and TRBJ2-5 gives the full variable domain: SQTIHQWPATLVQPVGSPLSLECTVEGTSNPNLYWYRQAAGRGLQLLFYSVGIGQISSEVPQNLSASRPQDRQFILSSKKLLLSDSGFYLCAWSVGGGRETQYFGPGTRLLVL.

This clonotype was observed many times. V usage is TRBV2 and J usage is TRBJ1-6, with 8 positions matching TRBD1. The CDR3 totals 12 residues. The germline V gene encodes CDR1 SNHLY and CDR2 FYNNEI. After removal of 8 bases from V and 10 bases from J, the junction contained 4 bases not matched to a gene. The chain's CDR3 is CASQGATSPLHF. The CDR3 nucleotides are TGTGCCAGCCAGGGGGCTACATCACCCCTCCACTTT.

This clonotype was seen many times. The rearrangement links TRBV28 to TRBJ2-3, with D maybe TRBD1 (6 bases). With 6 bases removed from V and 0 bases from J, the gap between germline ends came to 13 bases. The CDR3 spans 15 residues. From germline, CDR1 is MDHEN and CDR2 SYDVKM. This CDR3 is CASSSWTASTDTQYF. The CDR3 coding sequence is TGTGCCAGCAGCTCATGGACAGCTAGCACAGATACGCAGTATTTT.

This clonotype has at least ten counts. The rearrangement joins TRBV11-3 to TRBJ2-5; tentative D call: TRBD2 (6 bases). Germline CDR1 reads SGHNT; CDR2 reads YENEEA. Trimming left V 5 bases short and J 2 bases short, with 15 bases between. This CDR3 region has 15 residues. CDR3 sequence: CASSLGRTGQETQYF. The CDR3 DNA follows: TGTGCCAGCAGCCTAGGGAGGACGGGGCAAGAGACCCAGTACTTC.

This clonotype was recorded many times. The chain combines TRBV28 with TRBJ2-7; TRBD1 aligns across 7 bases. The V gene's germline CDR1 is MDHEN and CDR2 SYDVKM. The CDR3 spans 14 residues. The V and J ends lost 3 bases and 1 base, in that order; junction bases with no gene match: 3. This CDR3 reads CASSFRDRSYEQYF. Written as DNA, the CDR3 is TGTGCCAGCAGTTTCCGGGACAGATCCTACGAGCAGTACTTC.

This clonotype was counted a single time. Being one base from a much bigger clone, this may be a read error. This chain connects TRBV7-2 to TRBJ1-2; TRBD1 might be the D (5 bases). The CDR3 extends over 15 amino acids. The germline V and J ends were trimmed by 6 bases and 4 bases, with 18 bases remaining between them. Germline V gives CDR1 SGHTA, CDR2 FQGNSA. This CDR3 is CASRYAGGARYGYTF. The CDR3 bases are TGTGCCAGCAGGTACGCCGGAGGGGCTCGCTATGGCTACACCTTC.

This clonotype was observed a handful of times. The chain uses TRBV9 and TRBJ1-3, with TRBD1 identical over 7 bases. CDR1 is SGDLS, CDR2 YYNGEE, per germline. This CDR3 contains 16 residues. V shed 2 bases, J shed 0 bases, and the junction held 5 bases outside the gene matches. CDR3 in amino acids: CASSVLQGFSGNTIYF. For the CDR3, the DNA is TGTGCCAGCAGCGTTTTACAGGGGTTCTCTGGAAACACCATATATTTT.

This clonotype was observed many times. CDR3 DNA: TGTGCCATCAGTGCTACGGGCACACAGGGGTCGTCAACCGGGGAGCTGTTTTTT. This encodes CAISATGTQGSSTGELFF. The chain joins TRBV10-3 to TRBJ2-2, with 7 bases fitting TRBD1. Germline trimming cut 4 bases from V and 5 bases from J; bases unmatched to any gene: 16. The CDR3 loop spans 18 amino acids. CDR1 ENHRY and CDR2 SYGVKD come from the germline V gene.

This clonotype was observed at least ten times. The chain combines TRBV20-1 with TRBJ1-1; D ambiguous. The CDR3 contains 15 residues. Germline CDR1 is DFQATT and CDR2 is SNEGSKA (reference sequence). V lost 1 base and J 3 bases, leaving 15 bases between the germline ends. The CDR3 DNA reads as TGCAGTGCTAGAGTTCGAGGGCCAATATACACTGAAGCTTTCTTT. Translation: CSARVRGPIYTEAFF.

The V gene is TRBV19, the J gene TRBJ2-7; D may be TRBD2 (6 bases). Germline assignment: CDR1 LNHDA and CDR2 SQIVND (reference sequence). The CDR3 has 12 amino acids. V shed 5 bases and J shed 7 bases, with 12 bases lying between them. The CDR3 sequence is CASSESAGEQYF. The CDR3 coding sequence is TGTGCCAGTAGTGAATCCGCGGGGGAGCAGTACTTC. Looking up the rest from reference TRBV19 and TRBJ2-7 gives the full variable domain: DGGITQSPKYLFRKEGQNVTLSCEQNLNHDAMYWYRQDPGQGLRLIYYSQIVNDFQKGDIAEGYSVSREKKESFPLTVTSAQKNPTAFYLCASSESAGEQYFGPGTRLTVT.

This clonotype was recorded many times. The genes are TRBV12-3 or TRBV12-4 and TRBJ2-1; maybe TRBD2 (6 bases). Between the trimmed V and J ends, which lost 4 bases and 4 bases, there was a span of 20 bases. This CDR3 region has 17 residues. The CDR3, as DNA: TGTGCCAGCAGTTCCGCGATAACTAGCACCCCTTACAATGAGCAGTTCTTC. Protein sequence: CASSSAITSTPYNEQFF.

This clonotype was picked up many times. The V gene is TRBV30, the J gene TRBJ2-7; TRBD1 matches at 8 bases. J lost 0 bases, V lost 0 bases, and 4 bases had no gene match. Per germline, CDR1 GTSNPN and CDR2 SVGIG (reference sequence). The CDR3 covers 15 residues. CDR3 DNA: TGTGCCTGGAGTGTATTGGGGACAGGCTCCTACGAGCAGTACTTC. Its translation: CAWSVLGTGSYEQYF.